Listed below are T cell receptor beta chains from one sample, sequenced in a study of radiotherapy plus CTLA-4 blockade in lung cancer. Some clones are missing from TCRdb's copy, which holds only in-frame ones; the method was immunoSEQ multiplex PCR. The sample has about 68,000 clones; around 79% are singletons. Sequencing used peripheral blood, obtained from a patient treated with radiotherapy plus ipilimumab. The receptors derive from a human donor with non-small cell lung cancer who had a complete response to radiotherapy plus ipilimumab. Both conserved end residues are part of each CDR3. The D gene is left open where the match is weak. The size entry is marked missing in some rows and otherwise reads once, few, many or a size class.

>TRBD2|TRBJ2-5|NA|TRBV11-3
CASSLGLAGEETQYF
TGTGCCAGCAGCTTAGGTCTAGCGGGAGAAGAGACCCAGTACTTC
>NA|TRBJ1-4|few|TRBV7-9
CASSSLGGRTNEKLFF
TGTGCCAGCAGCAGCCTCGGGGGGCGGACTAATGAAAAACTGTTTTTT
>TRBD1|TRBJ1-1|NA|TRBV18
CASAQGRDTEAFF
TGTGCCAGCGCACAGGGGAGGGATACTGAAGCTTTCTTT
>NA|TRBJ1-1|NA|TRBV5-1
CASNERTGGGEAFF
TGCGCCAGCAACGAAAGGACGGGGGGAGGTGAAGCTTTCTTT
>NA|TRBJ1-4|NA|TRBV5-1
CASKTATNEKLFF
TGCGCCAGTAAGACCGCAACTAATGAAAAACTGTTTTTT
>NA|TRBJ2-7|few|TRBV18
CASSPGGYEQYF
TGTGCCAGCTCACCTGGAGGTTACGAGCAGTACTTC
>NA|TRBJ2-5|NA|TRBV19
CASSVGQTGVETQYF
TGTGCCAGTAGTGTCGGACAAACCGGCGTAGAGACCCAGTACTTC
>NA|TRBJ2-2|once|TRBV15
CATSSLTGELFF
TGTGCCACCAGCAGCCTTACCGGGGAGCTGTTTTTT
>NA|TRBJ2-5|NA|TRBV18
CASSPPAGTETQYF
TGTGCCAGCTCACCACCGGCAGGGACAGAGACCCAGTACTTC
>NA|TRBJ1-2|NA|TRBV19
CASSRTYNYGYTF
TGTGCCAGTAGTCGGACGTATAACTATGGCTACACCTTC
>NA|TRBJ2-7|NA|TRBV2
CASRDRGRDGISYEQYF
TGTGCCAGCAGAGATAGGGGGCGGGACGGAATCTCCTACGAGCAGTACTTC
>NA|TRBJ1-5|once|TRBV30
CAWSARVRSNQPQHF
TGTGCCTGGAGTGCCCGGGTACGGAGCAATCAGCCCCAGCATTTT
>NA|TRBJ2-7|NA|TRBV11-2
CASSLAIGSGYEQYF
TGTGCCAGCAGCTTAGCGATTGGTAGCGGCTACGAGCAGTACTTC
>NA|TRBJ1-1|NA|TRBV7-2
CASSLYEAAGEAFF
TGTGCCAGCAGCTTATATGAGGCAGCCGGTGAAGCTTTCTTT
>TRBD1|TRBJ1-2|NA|TRBV7-2
CASSLEKFGGGGGYTF
TGTGCCAGCAGCTTAGAAAAGTTTGGAGGGGGCGGTGGCTACACCTTC
>NA|TRBJ1-4|NA|TRBV5-1
CASRDTVSNEKLFF
TGCGCCAGTCGGGACACTGTTTCTAATGAAAAACTGTTTTTT
>NA|TRBJ2-1|NA|TRBV20-1
CSARFDNEQFF
TGCAGTGCTAGGTTCGACAATGAGCAGTTCTTC
>NA|TRBJ1-5|once|TRBV27
CASSYRESNQPQHF
TGTGCCAGCAGTTACAGGGAGAGCAATCAGCCCCAGCATTTT
>TRBD1|TRBJ1-3|NA|TRBV5-4
CASSPGQEKNTIYF
TGTGCCAGCAGCCCGGGACAGGAAAAGAACACCATATATTTT
>TRBD1|TRBJ1-1|NA|TRBV7-9
CASSLRGTGNTEAFF
TGTGCCAGCAGCTTACGTGGGACAGGGAACACTGAAGCTTTCTTT
>TRBD2|TRBJ2-3|NA|TRBV4-1
CASSQEELAGGRTQYF
TGCGCCAGCAGCCAAGAGGAACTAGCGGGGGGGCGGACGCAGTATTTT
>NA|TRBJ1-5|NA|TRBV2
CASREGDISNQPQHF
TGTGCCAGCCGCGAAGGGGACATCAGCAATCAGCCCCAGCATTTT
>TRBD2|TRBJ2-3|NA|TRBV2
CASVRGAWGTDTQYF
TGTGCCAGCGTGCGGGGGGCCTGGGGCACAGATACGCAGTATTTT
>TRBD1|TRBJ1-2|once|TRBV5-1
CASSLGQGMGYTF
TGCGCCAGCAGCTTAGGACAGGGAATGGGCTACACCTTC
>NA|TRBJ1-1|NA|TRBV7-2
CASALRLARSNTEAFF
TGTGCCAGCGCATTACGTCTAGCCCGGTCGAACACTGAAGCTTTCTTT
>TRBD1|TRBJ2-1|NA|TRBV11-2
CASSYLRDRGPSTQFF
TGTGCCAGCAGCTACCTCCGGGACAGGGGGCCATCAACACAGTTCTTC
>TRBD1|TRBJ2-2|NA|TRBV7-6
CASSLGTDGAGELFF
TGTGCCAGCAGCTTGGGGACAGATGGCGCCGGGGAGCTGTTTTTT
>TRBD2|TRBJ2-3|once|TRBV6-1
CASSGAGGGTDTQYF
TGTGCCAGCAGTGGCGCTGGGGGGGGCACAGATACGCAGTATTTT
>TRBD1|TRBJ1-3|few|TRBV7-2
CASRAPGQKISSGNTIYF
TGTGCCAGCAGGGCGCCGGGACAGAAAATTTCCTCTGGAAACACCATATATTTT
>TRBD1|TRBJ1-5|few|TRBV4-1
CASSLEQGQGQPQHF
TGCGCCAGCAGCCTCGAACAGGGGCAGGGGCAGCCCCAGCATTTT
>NA|TRBJ2-1|few|TRBV5-6
CASSKNNEQFF
TGTGCCAGCAGCAAGAACAATGAGCAGTTCTTC
>NA|TRBJ1-5|once|TRBV2
CASSEGGVQPQHF
TGTGCCAGCAGTGAAGGGGGCGTCCAGCCCCAGCATTTT
>NA|TRBJ2-7|NA|TRBV6-5
CASSLARKGPNEQYF
TGTGCCAGCAGTTTGGCGAGGAAGGGGCCCAACGAGCAGTACTTC
>TRBD1|TRBJ2-5|NA|TRBV18
CASSPRIPDRGDQETQYF
TGTGCCAGCTCACCTAGGATTCCCGACAGGGGCGACCAAGAGACCCAGTACTTC
>NA|TRBJ1-6|NA|TRBV14
CASSQVRGTYNSPLHF
TGTGCCAGCAGCCAAGTAAGGGGCACCTATAATTCACCCCTCCACTTT
>TRBD2|TRBJ2-3|NA|TRBV7-6
CASSSFEGGGGTDTQYF
TGTGCCAGCAGCTCCTTCGAGGGGGGCGGGGGGACAGATACGCAGTATTTT
>NA|TRBJ1-2|NA|TRBV2
CASSEEGSAPSYGYTF
TGTGCCAGCAGTGAAGAGGGATCAGCCCCTTCTTATGGCTACACCTTC
>NA|TRBJ1-2|NA|TRBV6-1
CASRFDGIQMGYTF
TGTGCCAGCAGATTTGACGGAATTCAAATGGGCTACACCTTC
>NA|TRBJ2-1|NA|TRBV4-3
CASSQANLQLGDNEQFF
TGCGCCAGCAGCCAAGCTAATTTACAGCTGGGGGACAATGAGCAGTTCTTC
>NA|TRBJ2-5|NA|TRBV18
CASSLKQETQYF
TGTGCCAGCTCACTAAAACAAGAGACCCAGTACTTC
>NA|TRBJ2-6|few|TRBV28
CASKSPAIGANVLTF
TGTGCCAGCAAATCCCCAGCGATTGGGGCCAACGTCCTGACTTTC
>NA|TRBJ2-3|NA|TRBV21-1
CASSKGSTDTQYF
TGTGCCAGCAGCAAGGGCAGCACAGATACGCAGTATTTT
>NA|TRBJ2-3|NA|TRBV6-6
CASSYSGKGDTDTQYF
TGTGCCAGCAGTTACTCGGGGAAAGGGGACACAGATACGCAGTATTTT
>TRBD1|TRBJ1-1|NA|TRBV7-8
CASSLGNRGQLVNTEAFF
TGTGCCAGCAGCTTAGGGAACAGGGGGCAATTAGTGAACACTGAAGCTTTCTTT
>NA|TRBJ2-7|NA|TRBV27
CASSSLQGLTYEQYF
TGTGCCAGCAGTTCGTTACAGGGTTTAACCTACGAGCAGTACTTC
>TRBD2|TRBJ2-1|NA|TRBV19
CASSIGASGSHEQFF
TGTGCCAGTAGTATAGGGGCTAGCGGGAGTCATGAGCAGTTCTTC
>NA|TRBJ2-1|NA|TRBV11-2
CASSASPSYNEQFF
TGTGCCAGCAGCGCCTCCCCATCCTACAATGAGCAGTTCTTC
>NA|TRBJ2-3|many|TRBV7-9
CASSTGTTDTQYF
TGTGCCAGCAGTACCGGGACCACAGATACGCAGTATTTT
>TRBD1|TRBJ1-2|NA|TRBV6-5
CASSSPGQGNYGYTF
TGTGCCAGCAGTTCACCGGGACAGGGTAACTATGGCTACACCTTC
>TRBD2|TRBJ2-4|few|TRBV15
CATSREGTRQNIQYF
TGTGCCACCAGCAGAGAGGGGACTAGACAAAACATTCAGTACTTC